This T cell receptor (beta chain) derives from a study of T cells in Graves' hyperthyroidism and ophthalmopathy. The investigators amplified TCR beta CDR3 regions from RNA transcripts. HTBI primers were employed in a first-round RT-PCR of the TCR CDR3. MiXCR, run by TCRdb on the multiplex PCR reads, gives a single entry per CDR3 protein. In the table there are hundreds of thousands of distinct CDR3 sequences, more than 12% of which are singletons. Regarding the study as a whole: Most expanded thyroid clonotypes above 0.001 also appeared in blood.

This clonotype was counted many times. Its target is unknown. Used for diagnoses were clinical symptoms, serum thyroxine and TRAb, thyroid ultrasound and orbital computed tomography. PBMCs were collected from an approximately 9 ml volume of fresh peripheral blood. Sequences were obtained from blood. The origin of this receptor is a woman between 45 and 65 years old with Graves' ophthalmopathy.

CDR3 sequence: CATRDSYYNEQFF. In DNA form, the CDR3 reads TGTGCCACCCGTGACAGCTATTACAATGAGCAGTTCTTC. This chain joins TRBV15 and TRBJ2-1; D is perhaps TRBD1 (5 bases). With 8 bases removed from V and 4 bases from J, the gap between germline ends came to 12 bases. The CDR3 has 13 amino acids. Germline CDR1 reads LNHNV; CDR2 reads YYDKDF (reference sequence).